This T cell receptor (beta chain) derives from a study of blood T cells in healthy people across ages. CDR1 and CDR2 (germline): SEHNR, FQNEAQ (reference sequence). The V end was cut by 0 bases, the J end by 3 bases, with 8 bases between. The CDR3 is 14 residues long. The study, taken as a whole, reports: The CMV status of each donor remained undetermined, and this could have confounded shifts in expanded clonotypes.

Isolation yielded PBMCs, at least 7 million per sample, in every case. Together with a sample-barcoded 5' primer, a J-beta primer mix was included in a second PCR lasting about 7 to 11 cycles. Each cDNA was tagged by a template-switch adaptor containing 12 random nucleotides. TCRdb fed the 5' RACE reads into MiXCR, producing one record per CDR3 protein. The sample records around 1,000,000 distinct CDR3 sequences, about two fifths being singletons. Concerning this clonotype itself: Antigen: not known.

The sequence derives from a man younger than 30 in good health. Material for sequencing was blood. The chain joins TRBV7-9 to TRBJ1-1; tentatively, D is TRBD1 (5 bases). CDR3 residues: CASSLAGDDTEAFF. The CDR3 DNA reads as TGTGCCAGCAGCTTAGCGGGGGATGACACTGAAGCTTTCTTT. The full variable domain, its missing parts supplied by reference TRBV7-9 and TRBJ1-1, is DTGVSQNPRHKITKRGQNVTFRCDPISEHNRLYWYRQTLGQGPEFLTYFQNEAQLEKSRLLSDRFSAERPKGSFSTLEIQRTEQGDSAMYLCASSLAGDDTEAFFGQGTRLTVV.